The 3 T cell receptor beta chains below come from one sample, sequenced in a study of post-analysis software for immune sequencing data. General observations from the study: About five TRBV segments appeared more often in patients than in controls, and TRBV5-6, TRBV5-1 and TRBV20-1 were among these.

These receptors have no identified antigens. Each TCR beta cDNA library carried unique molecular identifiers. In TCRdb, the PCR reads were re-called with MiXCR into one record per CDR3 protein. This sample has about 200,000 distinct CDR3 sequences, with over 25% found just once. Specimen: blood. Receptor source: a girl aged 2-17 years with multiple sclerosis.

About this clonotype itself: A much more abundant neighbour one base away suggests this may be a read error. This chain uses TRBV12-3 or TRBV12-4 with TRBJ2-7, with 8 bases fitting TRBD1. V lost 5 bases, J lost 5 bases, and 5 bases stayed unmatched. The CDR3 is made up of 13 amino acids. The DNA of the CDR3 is TGTGCCAGCAGTCCCGCAGGGGGCCACGAGCAGTACTTC. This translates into CASSPAGGHEQYF.

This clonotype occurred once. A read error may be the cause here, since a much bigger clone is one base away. The CDR3 DNA follows: TGTGCCAGCTCACCGGCTGGCAACTATGGCTACACCTTC. This gives the protein CASSPAGNYGYTF. The chain combines TRBV18 with TRBJ1-2, with D unresolved. Trimming shortened V by 3 bases and J by 2 bases, and 7 bases separated the two germline ends. The CDR3 has 13 amino acids. Germline lookup yields CDR1 KGHSH and CDR2 LQKENI.

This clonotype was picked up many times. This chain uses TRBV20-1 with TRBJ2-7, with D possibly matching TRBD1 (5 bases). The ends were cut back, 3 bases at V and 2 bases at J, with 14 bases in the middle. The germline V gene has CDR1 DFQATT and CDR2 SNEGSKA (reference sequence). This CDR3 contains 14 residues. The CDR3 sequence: CSASLAGLTYEQYF. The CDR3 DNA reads TGCAGTGCTAGTTTGGCAGGGTTAACCTACGAGCAGTACTTC.